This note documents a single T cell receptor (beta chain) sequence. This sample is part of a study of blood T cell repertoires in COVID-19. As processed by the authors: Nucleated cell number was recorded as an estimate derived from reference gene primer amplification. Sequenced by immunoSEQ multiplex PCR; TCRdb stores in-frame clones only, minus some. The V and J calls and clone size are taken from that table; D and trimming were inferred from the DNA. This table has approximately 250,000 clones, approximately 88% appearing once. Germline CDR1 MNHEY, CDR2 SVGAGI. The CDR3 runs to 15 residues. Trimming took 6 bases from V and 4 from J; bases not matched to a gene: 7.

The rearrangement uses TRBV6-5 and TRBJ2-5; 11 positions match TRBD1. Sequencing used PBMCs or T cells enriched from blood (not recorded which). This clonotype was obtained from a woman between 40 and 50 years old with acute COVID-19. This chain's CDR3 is CASRRGQGVGETQYF. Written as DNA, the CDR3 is TGTGCCAGCAGGAGGGGACAGGGGGTTGGAGAGACCCAGTACTTC.